The sequence of this T cell receptor (beta chain) was determined in a study of cytomegalovirus exposure and HLA in healthy donors (dated by TCRdb to 2015 to 2018). With regard to the full study: According to a later analysis, the approximately 120 validation repertoires were produced on the same platform as the roughly 720 repertoires of the first cohort. The study was designed to test whether signatures of past pathogen exposure could be identified by cataloging public T cell receptors. A separate validation cohort of about 110 different subjects was used in addition to the roughly 700-subject first cohort. To predict cytomegalovirus infection status, the study brought together high-throughput TCR immunosequencing, statistical association of individual TCRs with disease status, and machine learning. What the work shows at the level of the full study, not this receptor alone: Most TCR sequences were observed very rarely across donors, whereas some public TCRs were present in many individuals. The study listed 164 TCR beta chains as associated with cytomegalovirus. Cytomegalovirus status was reported to be diagnosed by the classifier with high specificity and sensitivity in both the original and validation cohorts. All 130 or so repertoires were used to score co-occurrence in the validation cohort in a later analysis, because that analysis had no HLA typing for the cohort. A later analysis found that TCRs clustered in the first cohort also tended to co-occur in the roughly 120 validation repertoires, with just under 95% of cluster scores above 0. The authors suggested that the approach could potentially be generalized to other disease states and immunological phenotypes. In vitro tests confirmed that a few of the cytomegalovirus-associated TCR beta chains recognize cytomegalovirus antigens.

To prepare the library, the immunoSEQ multiplex PCR assay was applied. In the paper's pipeline: A statistical classification framework was built to diagnose cytomegalovirus status from the catalog of TCR beta chain sequences. TCRdb holds this immuneACCESS table with in-frame rearrangements only. Some clones are missing; in checked studies, unresolved V genes explain under half, and the rest has no known cause. The D gene and trimming were derived from the DNA, and the V and J assignments and clone size from that table. In this sample the table shows some 250,000 clones, approximately 84% of which occur a single time. The ten largest clones add up to around 1.2% of the sample. The CDR3 goes from the cysteine to the phenylalanine over 18 residues. Solely the CDR3 DNA is kept, with 54 bases framed from the first base. Trimming removed 0 bases from V and 7 bases from J, leaving 25 bases between the germline ends. The germline V gene encodes CDR1 LNHNV and CDR2 YYDKDF (reference sequence).

Notes on this clone: The target of this receptor is not known. Base qualities are not at hand, and no much larger clone is one base apart.

Separate from the approximately 670-subject first cohort, the validation cohort of roughly 130 subjects was the group to which the donors belonged. The receptor comes from a woman aged 25-40 years in good health and CMV-seropositive. The sequence joins TRBV15 to TRBJ2-7; a weak D assignment points to TRBD2 (7 bases agree). What was sequenced was PBMCs. CDR3 protein: CATSREITGGAFPVEQYF. The sequence in DNA is TGTGCCACCAGCAGAGAGATCACGGGGGGCGCTTTCCCGGTAGAGCAGTACTTC.